Below, 3 T cell receptor beta chains from the same sample are listed, as sequenced in a study of cytomegalovirus exposure and HLA in healthy donors (dated by TCRdb to the late 2010s). The library was produced with the immunoSEQ multiplex PCR assay. For the multiplex PCR, a mixture combining 60 forward primers for TCR Vbeta segments and 13 reverse primers for TCR Jbeta segments was used. TCRdb retrieved this table from immuneACCESS and kept in-frame rearrangements only. Not all clones are present; in checked studies, unresolved V genes account for under half, and no reason is known for the remainder. The sample table holds roughly 200,000 clones, of which roughly four fifths were seen once. Of the sample, 1.5% to 2% falls within the top ten clones. Source material: PBMCs. The receptors shown here come from a man aged 30 to 39 in good health and CMV-seronegative.

The chain has TRBV29-1 and TRBJ2-7; TRBD1 matches 7 bases. The CDR3 has 12 residues. J was trimmed by 13 bases and V by 0 bases; bases with no gene match: 9. CDR1 is SQVTM and CDR2 is ANQGSEA in the germline V gene. For the CDR3, the DNA is TGCAGCGTTGAAGATGGAGGTCAGGGGGAATACTTC. It translates to CSVEDGGQGEYF.

The rearrangement uses TRBV29-1 and TRBJ2-2, with D possibly TRBD1 on 5 matching bases. This CDR3 has 16 amino acids. Looked up from germline, CDR1 is SQVTM and CDR2 is ANQGSEA. The V end was cut by 6 bases, the J end by 3 bases, with 20 bases between. As DNA, the CDR3 is TGCAGCGTCCTAGGCCTAGGGGATGGGGACACCGGGGAGCTGTTTTTT. This gives the protein CSVLGLGDGDTGELFF.

This clone appeared a single time. The chain couples TRBV10-3 to TRBJ1-1; D is undetermined. Germline CDR1 reads ENHRY; CDR2 reads SYGVKD. This CDR3 is built from 12 residues. Between the trimmed V and J ends, which lost 7 bases and 0 bases, there was a span of 6 bases. DNA of the CDR3: TGTGCCATCAATTCGGTGAACACTGAAGCTTTCTTT. Its translation: CAINSVNTEAFF.